The rows below give T cell receptor beta chains drawn from one sample of a study of T cell responses to AZD1222 COVID-19 vaccine. Only in-frame clones appear in the TCRdb table, and some are missing; sequencing was by immunoSEQ multiplex PCR. The sample records roughly 140,000 clones, approximately 91% being singletons. The sequenced sample was peripheral blood, obtained after recovery from COVID-19. Receptor source: an adult who had recovered from COVID-19. Each CDR3 is given with its conserved first and last residue. A D gene is named only where the DNA matches it firmly. Not every row has a clone size; where given, it reads once, few, many or a size class.

size	J	V	D	CDR3	DNA
-	TRBJ2-7	TRBV7-2	-	CASSLTGSIGYEQYF	TGTGCCAGCAGCTTAACGGGATCAATCGGGTACGAGCAGTACTTC
-	TRBJ2-7	TRBV5-1	TRBD2	CASSTLGGEQYF	TGCGCCAGCAGCACTCTCGGGGGGGAGCAGTACTTC
-	TRBJ2-7	TRBV7-2	-	CASSLVTIAYEQYF	TGTGCCAGCAGCTTAGTGACAATTGCCTACGAGCAGTACTTC
-	TRBJ1-1	TRBV25-1	TRBD1	CASSELDRVNTEAFF	TGTGCCAGCAGTGAACTCGACAGGGTCAACACTGAAGCTTTCTTT
-	TRBJ1-3	TRBV9	-	CASSVGHPSSGNTIYF	TGTGCCAGCAGCGTAGGACACCCGAGCTCTGGAAACACCATATATTTT
-	TRBJ2-7	TRBV6-2/TRBV6-3	-	CASSTSGLKILRAYF	-
-	TRBJ1-5	TRBV28	-	CASRDSVGNQPQHF	TGTGCCAGCAGGGACAGCGTAGGAAATCAGCCCCAGCATTTT
-	TRBJ2-3	TRBV19	-	CASSILGLSTDTQYF	TGTGCCAGTAGTATCTTGGGACTTAGCACAGATACGCAGTATTTT
few	TRBJ2-5	TRBV24-1	TRBD2	CATSDFHLAGGETQYF	TGTGCCACCAGTGATTTCCACTTAGCGGGAGGGGAGACCCAGTACTTC
-	TRBJ2-7	TRBV4-1	-	CASSQDQGYSYEQYF	TGCGCCAGCAGCCAAGATCAGGGTTACTCCTACGAGCAGTACTTC
few	TRBJ1-2	TRBV25-1	-	CASSAPGDLRYGYTF	TGTGCCAGCAGTGCCCCGGGGGACTTGCGTTATGGCTACACCTTC
-	TRBJ1-6	TRBV6-2/TRBV6-3	TRBD1	CASSFDPDRSNSPLHF	TGTGCCAGCAGTTTCGACCCGGACAGGTCAAATTCACCCCTCCACTTT
-	TRBJ2-1	TRBV7-3	-	CASSPRDATYNEQFF	TGTGCCAGCAGCCCCCGGGACGCGACCTACAATGAGCAGTTCTTC
-	TRBJ1-1	TRBV7-3	TRBD1	CASSLNPGGTEAFF	TGTGCCAGCAGCTTAAATCCAGGGGGCACTGAAGCTTTCTTT
-	TRBJ1-5	TRBV6-4	-	CASSDSWGEGPNQPQHF	TGTGCCAGCAGTGACTCTTGGGGGGAGGGCCCCAATCAGCCCCAGCATTTT
-	TRBJ2-7	TRBV7-9	-	CASSPLGRSGEQYF	TGTGCCAGCAGCCCTTTGGGACGATCGGGCGAGCAGTACTTC
-	TRBJ1-5	TRBV18	-	CASSPEGQPQHF	TGTGCCAGCTCACCAGAGGGTCAGCCCCAGCATTTT
once	TRBJ2-5	TRBV27	TRBD1	CASSSPMRGQVQETQYF	TGTGCCAGCAGCTCGCCAATGAGGGGACAGGTACAAGAGACCCAGTACTTC
-	TRBJ1-4	TRBV6-5	TRBD1	CASSYYRGREKLFF	TGTGCCAGCAGTTACTACAGGGGAAGGGAAAAACTGTTTTTT
-	TRBJ2-7	TRBV28	-	CASRASQGGAYEQYF	TGTGCCAGCAGGGCATCACAGGGGGGGGCCTACGAGCAGTACTTC
-	TRBJ1-2	TRBV6-5	TRBD1	CASRRNRDREGYTF	TGTGCCAGCAGACGTAACCGGGACAGGGAGGGCTACACCTTC
-	TRBJ1-2	TRBV5-1	-	CASRELGSSLLGGYTF	TGCGCCAGCAGGGAGTTAGGGAGTTCCCTTCTGGGTGGCTACACCTTC
-	TRBJ1-1	TRBV5-1	-	CASSLEDPSGAFF	TGCGCCAGCAGCTTGGAGGACCCAAGCGGAGCTTTCTTT
-	TRBJ1-5	TRBV24-1	-	CATSAPDNQPQHF	TGTGCCACCAGTGCCCCAGACAATCAGCCCCAGCATTTT
-	TRBJ2-3	TRBV18	-	CASSLGGTDTQYF	TGTGCCAGCTCACTGGGCGGCACAGATACGCAGTATTTT
-	TRBJ2-1	TRBV7-9	-	CASSPVSYNEQFF	TGTGCCAGCAGCCCAGTCTCCTACAATGAGCAGTTCTTC
-	TRBJ2-5	TRBV5-1	TRBD1	CASKDRDQETQYF	TGCGCCAGCAAGGACAGGGATCAAGAGACCCAGTACTTC
-	TRBJ1-4	TRBV19	-	CASSVGNREKLFF	TGTGCCAGTAGTGTAGGAAACAGGGAAAAACTGTTTTTT
-	TRBJ1-2	TRBV18	TRBD1	CASSPRGQSGYTF	TGTGCCAGCTCACCCAGGGGGCAGTCTGGCTACACCTTC
-	TRBJ2-3	TRBV4-2	TRBD2	CASSQVPAGEDTQYF	TGTGCCAGCAGCCAAGTTCCAGCGGGGGAGGATACGCAGTATTTT
-	TRBJ1-1	TRBV11-3	TRBD1	CASSFTGDTEAFF	TGTGCCAGCAGCTTTACAGGGGACACTGAAGCTTTCTTT
-	TRBJ2-3	TRBV11-3	TRBD2	CASSFRTGGRGTDTQYF	TGTGCCAGCAGCTTCAGAACGGGCGGGAGAGGCACAGATACGCAGTATTTT
-	TRBJ1-1	TRBV6-2/TRBV6-3	-	CASSYEDSEAFF	TGTGCCAGCAGTTACGAGGACTCTGAAGCTTTCTTT
-	TRBJ2-7	TRBV5-4	-	CASSLGAAGYEQYF	TGTGCCAGCAGCTTGGGGGCAGCCGGCTACGAGCAGTACTTC
-	TRBJ1-1	TRBV4-2	-	CASSHPGPDRVLFAEAFF	TGTGCCAGCAGCCATCCTGGCCCGGACCGGGTATTGTTCGCTGAAGCTTTCTTT
-	TRBJ1-4	TRBV7-9	TRBD1	CASSFEGGSNEKLFF	TGTGCCAGCAGCTTTGAAGGGGGCAGTAATGAAAAACTGTTTTTT
-	TRBJ2-7	TRBV19	-	CASSILPGPSSYEQYF	TGTGCCAGTAGTATTCTTCCGGGACCAAGCTCCTACGAGCAGTACTTC
-	TRBJ2-5	TRBV11-2	TRBD2	CASTLGGGWAGGETQYF	TGTGCCAGCACCCTCGGGGGGGGCTGGGCCGGGGGAGAGACCCAGTACTTC
-	TRBJ2-7	TRBV29-1	-	CSVRDGPYEQYF	TGCAGCGTGCGGGACGGGCCCTACGAGCAGTACTTC
-	TRBJ1-1	TRBV7-2	-	CASSEQSNTEAFF	TGTGCCAGCAGCGAACAGTCGAACACTGAAGCTTTCTTT
-	TRBJ2-3	TRBV5-5	TRBD2	CASSLPSGGRDDTQYF	TGTGCCAGCAGCTTGCCTAGCGGGGGGCGGGATGATACGCAGTATTTT
-	TRBJ2-5	TRBV3-1/TRBV3-2	-	CASTRGRETQYF	TGTGCCAGCACCAGGGGGAGGGAGACCCAGTACTTC
-	TRBJ1-5	TRBV7-2	-	CASSLGNGYNQPQHF	TGTGCCAGCAGCTTAGGAAACGGCTACAATCAGCCCCAGCATTTT
-	TRBJ1-2	TRBV9	TRBD1	CASSVGQGKGYGYTF	TGTGCCAGCAGCGTCGGACAGGGAAAAGGATATGGCTACACCTTC
-	TRBJ2-2	TRBV14	TRBD1	CASSRPGTGGFGELFF	TGTGCCAGCAGCCGCCCCGGGACAGGGGGCTTCGGGGAGCTGTTTTTT